Below are 32 T cell receptor beta chains sequenced from a single sample in a study of T cell responses to AZD1222 COVID-19 vaccine. Repertoires were generated with immunoSEQ multiplex PCR, while TCRdb's copy carries only in-frame clones and drops some. The top ten hold approximately 4.3% of the sample, which has about 160,000 clones, over 75% seen once. Sequenced here: peripheral blood, sampled 28 days after the second AZD1222 dose. These receptors all stem from an adult who received the AZD1222 COVID-19 vaccine.

This sequence joins TRBV29-1 and TRBJ1-1, with TRBD1 identical over 9 bases. The CDR3 contains 14 residues. J gave up 3 bases and V 7 bases, and 9 bases lay outside the gene matches. CDR1 SQVTM and CDR2 ANQGSEA come from the germline V gene. As DNA, the CDR3 is TGCAGCGCCCAAAGGGACAGGGAATACACTGAAGCTTTCTTT. It codes for CSAQRDREYTEAFF.

This clone is deemed medium-sized (0.01 to 0.1%). The V gene is TRBV19, the J gene TRBJ1-2; 9 bases map to TRBD1. Germline lookup yields CDR1 LNHDA and CDR2 SQIVND (reference sequence). The CDR3 runs 13 residues. The V segment lost 3 bases and the J segment 7 bases; nucleotides outside the gene matches: 3. This chain's CDR3 is CASSMGTGFGYTF. The CDR3 DNA reads TGTGCCAGTAGTATGGGGACAGGGTTTGGCTACACCTTC.

CDR3 DNA sequence: TGTGCCAGCAGCGCCCCTCAGGAGGAACACTCTGGGGCCAACGTCCTGACTTTC. Encoded protein: CASSAPQEEHSGANVLTF. The chain uses TRBV9 and TRBJ2-6; D may be TRBD2 (5 bases). The CDR3 extends over 18 amino acids. Looked up from germline, CDR1 is SGDLS and CDR2 is YYNGEE. V lost 3 bases, J lost 0 bases, and 16 bases lay in between.

The CDR3 spells CASSPTLASSYEQYF. The CDR3 DNA sequence: TGTGCCAGCAGCCCGACCCTAGCTAGCTCCTACGAGCAGTACTTC. The V call is TRBV7-2, the J call TRBJ2-7, with D possibly being TRBD2 (5 bases). Trimming shortened V by 5 bases and J by 0 bases, and 14 bases separated the two germline ends. The CDR3 spans 15 residues. From germline, CDR1 is SGHTA and CDR2 FQGNSA.

The chain employs TRBV4-3 and TRBJ1-2; 7 bases agree with TRBD1. Germline values: CDR1 LGHNA, CDR2 YSLEER. The length of the CDR3 is 15 residues. Unmatched junction bases numbered 7, after V lost 4 bases and J lost 2 bases. The CDR3 bases are TGCGCCAGCAGCCGTCAGGGGGGGATAAACTATGGCTACACCTTC. Translation: CASSRQGGINYGYTF.

The rearrangement uses TRBV5-1 and TRBJ2-1; 12 bases line up with TRBD2. J gave up 0 bases and V 3 bases, and 7 bases lay outside the gene matches. Germline-derived CDR1 and CDR2 are SGHRS and YFSETQ. The CDR3 loop spans 18 amino acids. CDR3 DNA sequence: TGCGCCAGCAGCTCAAGACTAGCGGGGGCCTTCTCCTACAATGAGCAGTTCTTC. Translation: CASSSRLAGAFSYNEQFF.

The CDR3 DNA reads as TGTGCCACCAGCAGAGTGGTAATCGGGACAGGGGGCGCCGGGGAGCTGTTTTTT. As protein: CATSRVVIGTGGAGELFF. This sequence joins TRBV15 and TRBJ2-2; 12 nucleotides match TRBD1. V lost 1 base, J lost 6 bases, and 9 bases stayed unmatched. This CDR3 is built from 18 residues. Per germline, CDR1 LNHNV and CDR2 YYDKDF (reference sequence).

This clone was seen a single time. This rearrangement joins TRBV19 to TRBJ2-7; D is possibly TRBD1 (6 bases). Germline CDR1 is LNHDA and CDR2 is SQIVND (reference sequence). This CDR3 comprises 15 residues. V gave up 6 bases and J gave up 5 bases, with 20 bases separating them. CDR3: CASRGAGQGSNEQYF. DNA for the CDR3: TGTGCCAGTAGGGGGGCCGGGCAGGGGAGTAACGAGCAGTACTTC. Full variable domain (missing parts from reference TRBV19 and TRBJ2-7): DGGITQSPKYLFRKEGQNVTLSCEQNLNHDAMYWYRQDPGQGLRLIYYSQIVNDFQKGDIAEGYSVSREKKESFPLTVTSAQKNPTAFYLCASRGAGQGSNEQYFGPGTRLTVT.

The rearrangement uses TRBV5-8 and TRBJ1-2; no clear D gene. The germline gives CDR1 SGHTS, CDR2 YDEGEE. Trimming pared 2 bases from V and 6 bases from J, leaving 14 bases between. The CDR3 spans 14 residues. CDR3 sequence: CASSLLTVGDGYTF. In nucleotides, the CDR3 is TGTGCCAGCAGCTTACTTACAGTGGGTGATGGCTACACCTTC. Looking up the rest from reference TRBV5-8 and TRBJ1-2 gives the full variable domain: EAGVTQSPTHLIKTRGQQATLRCSPISGHTSVYWYQQALGLGLQFLLWYDEGEERNRGNFPPRFSGRQFPNYSSELNVNALELEDSALYLCASSLLTVGDGYTFGSGTRLTVV.

This clone was observed a handful of times. The chain employs TRBV19 and TRBJ1-5, with 8 bases fitting TRBD1. V shed 7 bases, J shed 3 bases, and the junction held 11 bases outside the gene matches. Looked up from germline, CDR1 is LNHDA and CDR2 is SQIVND (reference sequence). This CDR3 contains 16 residues. This chain's CDR3 is CASTRLGQGFNQPQHF. In DNA form, the CDR3 reads TGTGCCAGTACCCGACTAGGACAGGGTTTCAATCAGCCCCAGCATTTT.

The CDR3 DNA reads TGTGCCAGCAGTGGGGGAGGGGGGAACATTCAGTACTTC. Its translation is CASSGGGGNIQYF. The chain joins TRBV25-1 to TRBJ2-4; tentative D call: TRBD2 (7 bases). V lost 4 bases to trimming and J lost 7 bases, with 11 bases between them. The CDR3 consists of 13 residues. The germline V gene encodes CDR1 MGHDK and CDR2 SYGVNS. Full variable domain (rest looked up from reference TRBV25-1 and TRBJ2-4): EADIYQTPRYLVIGTGKKITLECSQTMGHDKMYWYQQDPGMELHLIHYSYGVNSTEKGDLSSESTVSRIRTEHFPLTLESARPSHTSQYLCASSGGGGNIQYFGAGTRLSVL.

The gene calls are TRBV5-5 and TRBJ1-6; D uncertain. V lost 0 bases, J lost 4 bases, and 14 bases lay in between. CDR3 length: 17 amino acids. CDR1 is SGHKS and CDR2 is YYEKEE in the germline V gene (reference sequence). CDR3 amino acids: CASSLGRPGYYNSPLHF. CDR3 DNA sequence: TGTGCCAGCAGCTTGGGGAGGCCCGGGTATTATAATTCACCCCTCCACTTT.

CDR3 sequence reads: CATSRVGTENEKLFF. The CDR3 bases are TGTGCCACCAGCAGAGTCGGGACAGAAAATGAAAAACTGTTTTTT. V and J are TRBV15 and TRBJ1-4; 7 positions match TRBD1. The CDR3 covers 15 residues. V dropped 1 base and J dropped 5; count of bases not matched to a gene: 4. CDR1 and CDR2 from the germline V gene are LNHNV and YYDKDF (reference sequence).

V usage is TRBV7-8 and J usage is TRBJ1-2; no definite D call. This CDR3 contains 14 residues. Trimming cost V 0 bases and J 8 bases, with 13 bases left between them. Germline V gene data show CDR1 as SGHVS and CDR2 as FQNEAQ. In DNA form, the CDR3 reads TGTGCCAGCAGCTTAGCGGCAGAGCTGGGCGGCTACACCTTC. Protein sequence: CASSLAAELGGYTF.

The V call is TRBV3-1 (or the pseudogene TRBV3-2), the J call TRBJ1-3; maybe TRBD1 (6 bases). CDR3 size: 15 residues. Between the trimmed V and J ends, which lost 5 bases and 0 bases, there was a span of 11 bases. CDR1 and CDR2 (germline): LGHDT, YNNKEL (reference sequence). The CDR3 sequence: CASSLGGASGNTIYF. The CDR3 bases are TGTGCCAGCAGCTTGGGGGGGGCCTCTGGAAACACCATATATTTT.

The chain uses TRBV24-1 and TRBJ2-1; D is unclear. CDR3 size: 13 residues. The ends were cut back, 6 bases at V and 7 bases at J, with 12 bases in the middle. Per the germline V gene, CDR1 is KGHDR and CDR2 is SFDVKD. The CDR3 region has the DNA TGTGCCACCAGTAAGGGTCTGGGGAATGAGCAGTTCTTC. Amino acid sequence: CATSKGLGNEQFF.

The chain joins TRBV6-6 to TRBJ2-7; 8 bases are a match to TRBD2. V dropped 5 bases and J dropped 3; count of bases not matched to a gene: 9. This CDR3 region has 15 residues. The germline CDR1 and CDR2 sequences are MNHNY and SVGAGI (reference sequence). The CDR3 DNA reads as TGTGCCAGCAGTCGATCGGGGGGGGCAATCTACGAGCAGTACTTC. Protein: CASSRSGGAIYEQYF.

The chain uses TRBV5-1 and TRBJ2-3; a weak D match, TRBD2 (7 bases). This CDR3 spans 16 amino acids. The V gene lost 5 bases and the J gene lost 1 base, with 17 bases spanning the gap. Germline V gene sequence: CDR1 SGHRS, CDR2 YFSETQ. CDR3 nucleotides: TGCGCCAGCAGTCCTACGGGGGGCCTTCGCACAGATACGCAGTATTTT. This translates into CASSPTGGLRTDTQYF.

This clone was observed a few times. This chain links TRBV27 with TRBJ1-4; TRBD1 matches at 9 bases. Germline V gene lookup returns CDR1 MNHEY and CDR2 SMNVEV (reference sequence). This CDR3 contains 15 residues. V was pared by 6 bases and J by 6 bases, with 8 bases of the junction left unmatched. In DNA form, the CDR3 reads TGTGCCAGCAGGGAGCTCGGGACAGGGTATGAAAAACTGTTTTTT. Amino acids: CASRELGTGYEKLFF.

This chain links TRBV10-3 with TRBJ1-5; D ambiguous. Trimming shortened V by 4 bases and J by 1 base, and 8 bases separated the two germline ends. CDR3 size: 14 residues. Germline CDR1 is ENHRY and CDR2 is SYGVKD. The CDR3 loop reads CAISVPGSNQPQHF. CDR3 sequence (DNA): TGTGCCATCAGTGTCCCCGGGAGCAATCAGCCCCAGCATTTT.

The chain joins TRBV5-5 to TRBJ1-5; D is perhaps TRBD1 (6 bases). CDR3 length equals 15 residues. Trimming left V 0 bases short and J 4 bases short, with 11 bases between. Germline V gene sequence: CDR1 SGHKS, CDR2 YYEKEE (reference sequence). The CDR3, as DNA: TGTGCCAGCAGCTTGGGACAGGTCGGGAATCAGCCCCAGCATTTT. This sequence encodes CASSLGQVGNQPQHF.

The chain has TRBV5-1 and TRBJ1-3, with D perhaps matching TRBD1 (6 bases). CDR3 length: 17 residues. V lost 1 base to trimming and J lost 0 bases, with 14 bases between them. Per the germline V gene, CDR1 is SGHRS and CDR2 is YFSETQ. The CDR3 here is CASSLQAGGSSGNTIYF. The CDR3, as DNA: TGCGCCAGCAGCTTGCAGGCGGGGGGCAGCTCTGGAAACACCATATATTTT.

This clone was seen ten or more times. The gene calls are TRBV3-1 (or the pseudogene TRBV3-2) and TRBJ2-7, with D maybe TRBD1 (5 bases). The length of the CDR3 is 15 residues. Germline CDR1 and CDR2: LGHDT and YNNKEL (reference sequence). Trimming removed 1 base at V and 3 bases at J, with 13 bases between. CDR3 bases: TGTGCCAGCAGCCAAGGGACATCGGTCGGCTACGAGCAGTACTTC. It specifies CASSQGTSVGYEQYF.

The chain couples TRBV4-3 to TRBJ2-7; unclear D gene. Germline V gene sequence: CDR1 LGHNA, CDR2 YSLEER. Trimming stripped 0 bases from V and 3 bases from J, with 9 bases between. The length of the CDR3 is 14 residues. CDR3 bases: TGCGCCAGCAGCCAAGATCACGGCAGCTACGAGCAGTACTTC. Its protein product is CASSQDHGSYEQYF.

The rearrangement uses TRBV27 and TRBJ1-1; 12 bases agree with TRBD1. Looked up from germline, CDR1 is MNHEY and CDR2 is SMNVEV (reference sequence). This CDR3 contains 15 residues. The V gene end was trimmed by 4 bases and the J gene end by 11 bases; junction bases not matched to a gene: 11. The CDR3 reads CASSSPGQGAVEAFF. The CDR3 nucleotides are TGTGCCAGCAGTTCGCCGGGACAGGGGGCCGTGGAGGCTTTCTTT.

The chain combines TRBV4-2 with TRBJ1-5; D remains ambiguous. Germline CDR1 is LGHNA and CDR2 is YNFKEQ. Trimming shortened V by 4 bases and J by 4 bases, and 8 bases separated the two germline ends. The CDR3 runs 13 residues. The CDR3: CASSPTRNQPQHF. The CDR3 region has the DNA TGTGCCAGCAGCCCGACACGGAATCAGCCCCAGCATTTT.

The rearrangement uses TRBV7-2 and TRBJ1-1, with no clear D. Between the trimmed V and J ends, which lost 4 bases and 1 base, there was a span of 7 bases. The germline V gene has CDR1 SGHTA and CDR2 FQGNSA. This CDR3 is built from 13 residues. CDR3 sequence: CASSSVQNTEAFF. The CDR3 DNA reads TGTGCCAGCAGCTCGGTCCAGAACACTGAAGCTTTCTTT. Full variable domain (outside the CDR3, taken from reference TRBV7-2 and TRBJ1-1): GAGVSQSPSNKVTEKGKDVELRCDPISGHTALYWYRQSLGQGLEFLIYFQGNSAPDKSGLPSDRFSAERTGGSVSTLTIQRTQQEDSAVYLCASSSVQNTEAFFGQGTRLTVV.

V and J are TRBV18 and TRBJ1-2; 7 bases are a match to TRBD1. Germline V gene sequence: CDR1 KGHSH, CDR2 LQKENI. V gave up 1 base and J gave up 6 bases; unmatched junction bases: 14. This CDR3 comprises 17 residues. CDR3 in amino acids: CASSPQAPRDSRDGYTF. The CDR3 DNA sequence: TGTGCCAGCTCACCACAGGCACCGCGGGACAGTCGTGATGGCTACACCTTC.

The chain recombines TRBV7-2 with TRBJ1-6, with D perhaps TRBD1 (5 bases). The CDR3 runs to 14 residues. The V end lost 3 bases, the J end lost 9 bases, and 12 bases lay between the germline ends. The germline gives CDR1 SGHTA, CDR2 FQGNSA. This CDR3 reads CASSLVGASSPLHF. CDR3 sequence (DNA): TGTGCCAGCAGCTTGGTAGGGGCTTCTTCACCCCTCCACTTT.

This chain joins TRBV13 and TRBJ1-4; 10 bases match TRBD1. CDR1 is PRHDT, CDR2 FYEKMQ, per germline (reference sequence). This CDR3 spans 15 amino acids. Trimming at V came to 4 bases and at J to 7 bases, leaving 6 bases not matched to a gene. CDR3 loop: CASSSLTGGREKLFF. DNA of the CDR3: TGTGCCAGCAGCTCCCTGACAGGGGGCCGTGAAAAACTGTTTTTT.

The rearrangement joins TRBV18 to TRBJ1-1, with a possible D match to TRBD1 (6 bases). The germline V and J ends were trimmed by 6 bases and 4 bases, with 15 bases remaining between them. The CDR3 loop spans 14 amino acids. Germline CDR1 is KGHSH and CDR2 is LQKENI. CDR3 bases: TGTGCCAGCTCGAAGGAACAGGGAATCACTGAAGCTTTCTTT. Translated, it gives CASSKEQGITEAFF. The entire variable domain, with the rest obtained from reference TRBV18 and TRBJ1-1, is as follows: NAGVMQNPRHLVRRRGQEARLRCSPMKGHSHVYWYRQLPEEGLKFMVYLQKENIIDESGMPKERFSAEFPKEGPSILRIQQVVRGDSAAYFCASSKEQGITEAFFGQGTRLTVV.

This sequence joins TRBV11-3 and TRBJ2-1, with D possibly TRBD2 on 7 matching bases. This CDR3 is 14 amino acids long. From germline, CDR1 is SGHNT and CDR2 YENEEA. V was clipped by 5 bases and J by 7 bases, with 15 bases between them. The CDR3 DNA sequence: TGTGCCAGCAGCCAAACGGGGGGCCTTAATGAGCAGTTCTTC. It specifies CASSQTGGLNEQFF.